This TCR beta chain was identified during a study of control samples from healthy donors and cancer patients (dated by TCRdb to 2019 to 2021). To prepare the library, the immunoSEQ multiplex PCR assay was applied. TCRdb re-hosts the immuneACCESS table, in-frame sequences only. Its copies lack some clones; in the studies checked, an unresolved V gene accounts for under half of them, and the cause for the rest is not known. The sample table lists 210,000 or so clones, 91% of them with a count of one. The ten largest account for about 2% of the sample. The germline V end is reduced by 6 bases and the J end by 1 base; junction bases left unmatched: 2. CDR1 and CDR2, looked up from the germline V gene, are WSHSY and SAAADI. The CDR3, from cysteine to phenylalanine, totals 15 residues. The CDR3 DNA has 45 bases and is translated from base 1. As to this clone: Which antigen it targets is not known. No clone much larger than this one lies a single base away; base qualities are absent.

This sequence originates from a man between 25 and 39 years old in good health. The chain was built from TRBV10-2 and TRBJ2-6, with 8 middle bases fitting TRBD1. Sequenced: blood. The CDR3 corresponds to CASRDRDSGANVLTF. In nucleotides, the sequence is TGCGCCAGCAGGGACAGGGATTCTGGGGCCAACGTCCTGACTTTC.